This TCR beta chain was captured by sequencing in a study of OX40 agonist ivuxolimab in advanced cancers. Study information: Prior anti-PD-1, anti-PD-L1 or anti-CTLA-4 therapy was allowed; roughly 40% had some.

Germline loops: CDR1 SGDLS, CDR2 YYNGEE. This CDR3 is 16 amino acids long. After removal of 4 bases from V and 1 base from J, the junction contained 7 bases not matched to a gene. Method: immunoSEQ multiplex PCR; TCRdb's copy keeps in-frame clones and lacks some. The table includes about 48,000 clones, roughly 81% detected once. There are a few counts of this clone. This receptor was identified in an adult with an advanced solid tumor such as melanoma, head and neck, liver or kidney cancer. The rearrangement uses TRBV9 and TRBJ2-3; 9 bases line up with TRBD2. This material consisted of CD4+ or CD8+ T cells sorted from blood, taken in a trial of the OX40 agonist ivuxolimab. The DNA for the CDR3 is TGTGCCAGCAGCCCTCGGAGACTAGCGGGCACAGATACGCAGTATTTT. Translating gives CASSPRRLAGTDTQYF.